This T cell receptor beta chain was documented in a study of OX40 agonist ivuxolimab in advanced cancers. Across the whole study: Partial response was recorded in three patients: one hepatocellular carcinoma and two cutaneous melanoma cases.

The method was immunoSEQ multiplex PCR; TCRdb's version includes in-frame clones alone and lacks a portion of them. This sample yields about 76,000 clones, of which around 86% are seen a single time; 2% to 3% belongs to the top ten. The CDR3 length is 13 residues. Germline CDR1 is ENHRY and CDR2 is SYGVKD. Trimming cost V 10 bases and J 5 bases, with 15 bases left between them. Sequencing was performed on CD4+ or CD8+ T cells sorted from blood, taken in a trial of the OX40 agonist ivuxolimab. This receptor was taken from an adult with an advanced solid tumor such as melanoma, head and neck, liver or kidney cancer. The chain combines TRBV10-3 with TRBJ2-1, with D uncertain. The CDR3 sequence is CATRDSTNNEQFF. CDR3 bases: TGTGCCACCCGAGACTCGACCAACAATGAGCAGTTCTTC.